This T cell receptor (beta chain) emerged from a study of human T cells and chemical hapten exposure. TCRdb used MiXCR to reprocess the 5' RACE reads, holding one entry per CDR3 protein. The sample contains under 150,000 distinct CDR3 sequences, 19% of which appear only once. The starting material, unfractionated whole blood, was used for total RNA extraction. This clonotype has more than one count but fewer than ten. Germline V gene lookup returns CDR1 WSHSY and CDR2 SAAADI. Trimming cost V 0 bases and J 7 bases, with 13 bases left between them. The CDR3 contains 15 residues. The V gene is TRBV10-2, the J gene TRBJ1-5, with unresolved D. This sequence was found in a human donor in good health. This CDR3 is CASSESAGFYQPQHF. The CDR3 nucleotides are TGCGCCAGCAGTGAGTCGGCCGGATTCTACCAGCCCCAGCATTTT.